This is a list of T cell receptor beta chains from one sample in a study of blood T cell repertoires in COVID-19. The table came from immunoSEQ multiplex PCR; TCRdb's copy has only in-frame clones and leaves some out. The sample yields tens of thousands of clones, roughly 87% seen once. The sequencing sample was made of peripheral blood. These receptors originate from a male donor with acute or convalescent COVID-19. Each CDR3 is given with its conserved first and last residue. Fields, in order: CDR3 length, V gene, D gene, CDR3 protein. A D gene is named only where the DNA matches it firmly.

CDR3 length: 14
V gene: TRBV6-4
D gene: TRBD1
CDR3 protein: CASRIWDRNTEAFF

CDR3 length: 14
V gene: TRBV2
D gene: NA
CDR3 protein: CASKASGSDYEQYF

CDR3 length: 16
V gene: TRBV19
D gene: NA
CDR3 protein: CASSPLQARGNQPQHF

CDR3 length: 15
V gene: TRBV7-9
D gene: TRBD2
CDR3 protein: CASSLGSGGINEQFF

CDR3 length: 15
V gene: TRBV5-1
D gene: NA
CDR3 protein: CARPGLPLVGYGYTF

CDR3 length: 15
V gene: TRBV5-1
D gene: NA
CDR3 protein: CASSLGAGMSYEQYF

CDR3 length: 14
V gene: TRBV7-6
D gene: NA
CDR3 protein: CASSLYTNTGELFF

CDR3 length: 11
V gene: TRBV12-3/TRBV12-4
D gene: NA
CDR3 protein: CASSPFGELFF

CDR3 length: 14
V gene: TRBV7-6
D gene: NA
CDR3 protein: CASSLSNRVYEQYF

CDR3 length: 13
V gene: TRBV27
D gene: TRBD1
CDR3 protein: CASRGQGDDEQFF

CDR3 length: 16
V gene: TRBV24-1
D gene: TRBD1
CDR3 protein: CATSAIDRGLVNEQFF

CDR3 length: 18
V gene: TRBV4-1
D gene: TRBD1
CDR3 protein: CASSQAGTGFSGANVLTF

CDR3 length: 18
V gene: TRBV12-2
D gene: NA
CDR3 protein: CASRRDLPTGHSTGELFF

CDR3 length: 16
V gene: TRBV6-6
D gene: TRBD1
CDR3 protein: CASSRDRGPANYGYTF

CDR3 length: 15
V gene: TRBV18
D gene: NA
CDR3 protein: CASSPQSPTTDTQYF

CDR3 length: 17
V gene: TRBV4-2
D gene: TRBD2
CDR3 protein: CASSPAGLAGDKDTQYF

CDR3 length: 15
V gene: TRBV19
D gene: TRBD1
CDR3 protein: CASSWSGQGKEKLFF

CDR3 length: 13
V gene: TRBV14
D gene: TRBD1
CDR3 protein: CASSWGQGSLYTF

CDR3 length: 12
V gene: TRBV2
D gene: NA
CDR3 protein: CASSPLKREQFF

CDR3 length: 14
V gene: TRBV18
D gene: NA
CDR3 protein: CASSKGGSSYEQYF

CDR3 length: 14
V gene: TRBV28
D gene: TRBD1
CDR3 protein: CASRGTGGNTEAFF

CDR3 length: 16
V gene: TRBV10-3
D gene: TRBD1
CDR3 protein: CAISDLGQGDGNEQFF

CDR3 length: 15
V gene: TRBV6-5
D gene: TRBD1
CDR3 protein: CASSQTGVANEKLFF

CDR3 length: 15
V gene: TRBV3-1/TRBV3-2
D gene: NA
CDR3 protein: CASSRGTVKESPLHF

CDR3 length: 15
V gene: TRBV7-9
D gene: NA
CDR3 protein: CASSLLPGTTDTQYF

CDR3 length: 16
V gene: TRBV5-1
D gene: TRBD2
CDR3 protein: CASSSSGTSGGDTQYF

CDR3 length: 13
V gene: TRBV6-2/TRBV6-3
D gene: NA
CDR3 protein: CASSTIPGDTQYF

CDR3 length: 15
V gene: TRBV18
D gene: TRBD1
CDR3 protein: CASSSGQGDGQPQHF

CDR3 length: 15
V gene: TRBV15
D gene: NA
CDR3 protein: CATSRDPGLGNTIYF

CDR3 length: 17
V gene: TRBV19
D gene: TRBD2
CDR3 protein: CASSIVSGGARTGELFF

CDR3 length: 15
V gene: TRBV3-1/TRBV3-2
D gene: TRBD1
CDR3 protein: CASSQAQTGADEQFF

CDR3 length: 15
V gene: TRBV7-8
D gene: NA
CDR3 protein: CASSLAPGSNQPQHF

CDR3 length: 16
V gene: TRBV3-1/TRBV3-2
D gene: TRBD2
CDR3 protein: CASTPPGLASGGELFF

CDR3 length: 14
V gene: TRBV6-2/TRBV6-3
D gene: NA
CDR3 protein: CASSFSEVQETQYF

CDR3 length: 12
V gene: TRBV30
D gene: TRBD1
CDR3 protein: CAKETGRHGYTF

CDR3 length: 13
V gene: TRBV9
D gene: NA
CDR3 protein: CASSVGGGGEQYF

CDR3 length: 14
V gene: TRBV10-2
D gene: NA
CDR3 protein: CASSETGGNQPQHF

CDR3 length: 13
V gene: TRBV28
D gene: NA
CDR3 protein: CASTSRQIYGYTF

CDR3 length: 15
V gene: TRBV7-2
D gene: TRBD1
CDR3 protein: CASSLLTGSNYEQYF

CDR3 length: 14
V gene: TRBV2
D gene: NA
CDR3 protein: CASREEVNNEKLFF

CDR3 length: 17
V gene: TRBV2
D gene: TRBD2
CDR3 protein: CASSANPQRGRSYEQYF

CDR3 length: 14
V gene: TRBV11-2
D gene: TRBD2
CDR3 protein: CASSLGRRGGIQYF

CDR3 length: 14
V gene: TRBV6-5
D gene: TRBD1
CDR3 protein: CATQTGTGQETQYF

CDR3 length: 14
V gene: TRBV6-6
D gene: TRBD1
CDR3 protein: CASTRTGENSPLHF